The 5 T cell receptor beta chains reported below all come from one sample, sequenced in a study of blood T cells in healthy people across ages. With a J-beta primer mix and a sample-barcoded 5' primer, a second PCR ran roughly 6 to 12 cycles. TCRdb fed the 5' RACE reads into MiXCR, producing one record per CDR3 protein. The data hold around 1.7 million distinct CDR3 sequences, with over 25% observed a single time. Sequenced material: blood. The receptor set was obtained from a woman under 40 in good health.

This clonotype showed up many times. The CDR3 spells CASSVPGQGASVGGYTF. The CDR3, as DNA: TGTGCCAGCAGCGTTCCGGGACAGGGGGCGTCGGTCGGTGGCTACACCTTC. The chain carries TRBV4-2 and TRBJ1-2; 12 positions agree with TRBD1. Per the germline V gene, CDR1 is LGHNA and CDR2 is YNFKEQ. This CDR3 is 17 amino acids long. The V and J ends lost 5 bases and 7 bases, in that order; junction bases with no gene match: 14.

This clonotype has more than one count but fewer than ten. The chain uses TRBV6-6 and TRBJ1-1; 8 bases agree with TRBD1. The ends lost 6 bases at V and 5 bases at J; junction bases unmatched: 11. This CDR3 comprises 15 residues. Germline-derived CDR1 and CDR2 are MNHNY and SVGAGI (reference sequence). The CDR3 is CASSTPQGARTEAFF. In nucleotides, the CDR3 is TGTGCCAGCAGCACCCCGCAGGGGGCGCGAACTGAAGCTTTCTTT.

In regard to this clonotype: Germline and junction disagree at one end, which may indicate a read error. This chain uses TRBV12-3 or TRBV12-4 with TRBJ2-1; maybe TRBD2 (6 bases). This CDR3 has 16 residues. The CDR3 DNA is TGTGCCAGCAGTTTAAGTTACGGGGACTCCTACAGTGAGCAGTTCTTC. Protein product: CASSLSYGDSYSEQFF.

V is TRBV12-3 or TRBV12-4 and J is TRBJ2-5; the match to TRBD1 covers 7 bases. The J call may be in error: the DNA end matches TRBJ2-7 better. The CDR3 is made up of 14 amino acids. CDR3 amino acids: CASNELGQCYEQYF. The CDR3 DNA follows: TGTGCCAGCAATGAGTTGGGACAGTGCTACGAGCAGTACTTC.

V is TRBV9 and J is TRBJ2-7; no definite D call. Deletions cut 0 bases from V and 2 bases from J, with 12 bases between. The germline CDR1 and CDR2 sequences are SGDLS and YYNGEE. The CDR3 has 15 residues. This chain's CDR3 is CASSVDPVSPYEQYF. CDR3 nucleotide sequence: TGTGCCAGCAGCGTAGATCCGGTCAGCCCCTACGAGCAGTACTTC. The full variable domain, in which reference TRBV9 and TRBJ2-7 provide the parts outside the CDR3, is DSGVTQTPKHLITATGQRVTLRCSPRSGDLSVYWYQQSLDQGLQFLIQYYNGEERAKGNILERFSAQQFPDLHSELNLSSLELGDSALYFCASSVDPVSPYEQYFGPGTRLTVT.